The present T cell receptor beta chain was sequenced within a study of blood T cell repertoires in COVID-19. Per the authors' pipeline: Using reference gene primer amplification, nucleated cell counts were estimated. Assay: immunoSEQ multiplex PCR; the TCRdb copy retains only in-frame clones and omits some. V, J and clone size derive from that table, while D and trimming were established from the DNA sequence. This table has about 130,000 clones, under 85% appearing once. From germline, CDR1 is SGHRS and CDR2 YFSETQ. The CDR3 has 15 amino acids. Trimming removed 5 bases from V and 0 bases from J; junction bases left unmatched: 4.

Sequences were obtained from peripheral blood. This chain links TRBV5-1 with TRBJ2-1, with 8 positions matching TRBD2. The receptor was isolated from a man aged 60-69 years with acute or convalescent COVID-19. CDR3 nucleotides: TGCGCCAGCAGATTAGCGGGAAGCTCCTACAATGAGCAGTTCTTC. Translation gives CASRLAGSSYNEQFF. Full variable domain (remainder filled in from reference TRBV5-1 and TRBJ2-1): KAGVTQTPRYLIKTRGQQVTLSCSPISGHRSVSWYQQTPGQGLQFLFEYFSETQRNKGNFPGRFSGRQFSNSRSEMNVSTLELGDSALYLCASRLAGSSYNEQFFGPGTRLTVL.